Described below is a single T cell receptor (beta chain) sequence and its context. This sample stems from a study of blood T cell repertoires in COVID-19. Study details: The analysed material was cDNA or gDNA that came from T cells, B-cell-depleted T cells, or PBMCs.

Some clones are missing from TCRdb's copy, which holds only in-frame ones; the method was immunoSEQ multiplex PCR. The table shows around 230,000 clones, with 84% occurring only once. The TCR sequence derives from a man aged 35-49 years who had recovered from COVID-19. The sample taken for sequencing was peripheral blood.

CDR3 loop: CASSVRGIKTGELFF. The CDR3 DNA is TGTGCCAGTAGTGTCCGAGGCATCAAAACCGGGGAGCTGTTTTTT. The chain has TRBV19 and TRBJ2-2; D is ambiguous. V dropped 5 bases and J dropped 5 bases, with 15 bases sitting between them. The CDR3 is 15 amino acids. Germline assignment: CDR1 LNHDA and CDR2 SQIVND (reference sequence).